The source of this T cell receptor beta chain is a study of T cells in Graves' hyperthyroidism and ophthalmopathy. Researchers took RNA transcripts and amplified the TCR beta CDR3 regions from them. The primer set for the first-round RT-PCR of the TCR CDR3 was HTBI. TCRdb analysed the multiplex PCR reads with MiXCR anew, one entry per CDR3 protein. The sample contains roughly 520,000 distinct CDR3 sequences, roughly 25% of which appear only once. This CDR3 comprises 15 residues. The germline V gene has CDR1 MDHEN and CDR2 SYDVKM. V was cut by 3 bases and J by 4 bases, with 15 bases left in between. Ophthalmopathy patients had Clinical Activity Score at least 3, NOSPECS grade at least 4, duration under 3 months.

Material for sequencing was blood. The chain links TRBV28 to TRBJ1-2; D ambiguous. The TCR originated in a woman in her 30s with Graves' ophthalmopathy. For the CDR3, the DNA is TGTGCCAGCAGTTTTATTCGGGGATCGGCCTATGGCTACACCTTC. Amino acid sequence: CASSFIRGSAYGYTF.